Sequencing of this T cell receptor beta chain was carried out in a study of post-analysis software for immune sequencing data. Unique-molecular-identifier-tagged TCR beta cDNA libraries were used. One entry per CDR3 protein, called by TCRdb with MiXCR from the PCR reads. The sample carries over 150,000 distinct CDR3 sequences, around 34% recorded once. The V and J ends lost 4 bases and 4 bases, in that order; junction bases with no gene match: 5. The CDR3 loop spans 15 amino acids. CDR1 and CDR2 (germline): ENHRY, SYGVKD. This clonotype was counted between two and nine times. Its specificity is not known. Notes on the study in general: Samples from a shared batch, those prepared together, strongly co-clustered by F measure. Controls showed lower frequencies than patients for several TRBV segments, and TRBV5-6, TRBV5-1 and TRBV20-1 were among these.

This chain links TRBV10-3 with TRBJ2-1; TRBD1 aligns across 9 bases. Sequencing was performed on blood, taken after autologous hematopoietic stem cell transplantation. The TCR sequence derives from a girl aged 10-17 years with multiple sclerosis. CDR3 sequence (DNA): TGTGCCATCAGTGGACGACAGGGGGGATACAATGAGCAGTTCTTC. It codes for CAISGRQGGYNEQFF.